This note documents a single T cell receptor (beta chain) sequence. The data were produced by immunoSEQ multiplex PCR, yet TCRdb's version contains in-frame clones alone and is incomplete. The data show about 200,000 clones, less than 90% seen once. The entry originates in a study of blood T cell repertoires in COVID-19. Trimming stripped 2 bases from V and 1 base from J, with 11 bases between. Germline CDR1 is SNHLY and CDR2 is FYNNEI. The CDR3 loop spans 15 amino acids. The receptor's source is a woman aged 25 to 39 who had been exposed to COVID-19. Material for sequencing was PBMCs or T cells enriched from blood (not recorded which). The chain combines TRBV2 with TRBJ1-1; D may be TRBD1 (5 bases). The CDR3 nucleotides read TGTGCCAGCAGTGAATCCCGACAGTCGAACACTGAAGCTTTCTTT. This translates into CASSESRQSNTEAFF.